The clone carrying this T cell receptor (beta chain) occurred a few times. What it binds is not known. The data were taken from a study of T cells in Graves' hyperthyroidism and ophthalmopathy. Study-wide findings and caveats: The model's output predicted ophthalmopathy at a median of roughly 6.9 months prior to onset. Blood also showed most of the thyroid clonotypes that were expanded above 0.001.

RNA transcripts provided the source from which TCR beta CDR3 regions were amplified. TCR CDR3 regions were first amplified by RT-PCR with HTBI primers. TCRdb independently ran MiXCR on the multiplex PCR reads; one entry per CDR3 protein. This table has about 640,000 distinct CDR3 sequences, less than 25% appearing once. A patient was excluded if there was uncontrolled infection, other autoimmune disease, pregnancy or lactation. Based on clinical symptoms, serum thyroxine and TRAb, thyroid ultrasound and orbital computed tomography, diagnoses were reached. The sequencing input was blood. The clonotype comes from a man aged 30 to 39 with Graves' ophthalmopathy.

The CDR3 loop is CASSIGYGYTF. The CDR3 DNA reads as TGTGCCAGCAGTATAGGCTATGGCTACACCTTC. The chain has TRBV28 and TRBJ1-2; D uncertain. This CDR3 is 11 amino acids long. Trimming removed 5 bases at V and 4 bases at J, with 5 bases between. The germline V gene encodes CDR1 MDHEN and CDR2 SYDVKM.